This is a list of T cell receptor beta chains from one sample in a study of blood T cell repertoires in COVID-19. TCRdb keeps only in-frame clones here, not all; method: immunoSEQ multiplex PCR. The sample has 120,000 or so clones, around 89% seen once. Sequences were obtained from peripheral blood. The receptors were sampled from a woman aged 55-69 years with COVID-19, enrolled during active disease. Each CDR3 is given with its conserved first and last residue. A D gene is named only where the DNA matches it firmly. The size entry is marked missing in some rows and otherwise reads once, few, many or a size class.

J | V | size | D | CDR3 | DNA
TRBJ2-7 | TRBV13 | . | TRBD1 | CASSSTGGSTYEQYF | TGTGCCAGCAGTTCCACAGGGGGGAGTACCTACGAGCAGTACTTC
TRBJ1-1 | TRBV5-4 | . | TRBD1 | CASSDRVTEAFF | TGTGCCAGCAGCGACAGGGTCACTGAAGCTTTCTTT
TRBJ1-4 | TRBV3-1/TRBV3-2 | . | . | CASSQDWTSWEKLFF | TGTGCCAGCAGCCAAGACTGGACATCGTGGGAAAAACTGTTTTTT
TRBJ2-1 | TRBV7-9 | once | . | CASSFRTAFGNEQFF | TGTGCCAGCAGCTTCAGGACAGCCTTCGGGAATGAGCAGTTCTTC
TRBJ2-3 | TRBV3-1/TRBV3-2 | . | TRBD2 | CASSQGLAGASSTDTQYF | TGTGCCAGCAGCCAAGGCTTAGCGGGGGCATCTAGCACAGATACGCAGTATTTT
TRBJ2-6 | TRBV7-9 | once | . | CASSVLATGANVLTF | TGTGCCAGCAGCGTCCTAGCTACGGGGGCCAACGTCCTGACTTTC
TRBJ2-1 | TRBV6-2/TRBV6-3 | . | TRBD2 | CASSLREGLAGGHNEQFF | TGTGCCAGCAGTTTGAGGGAGGGGCTAGCGGGGGGGCACAATGAGCAGTTCTTC
TRBJ2-5 | TRBV5-6 | . | TRBD2 | CASSPLFGTRTETQYF | TGTGCCAGCAGCCCCCTCTTCGGGACTAGGACCGAGACCCAGTACTTC
TRBJ2-5 | TRBV7-2 | . | . | CASSLRRGGGAPGTQYF | TGTGCCAGCAGCTTAAGACGAGGAGGGGGGGCTCCTGGGACCCAGTACTTC
TRBJ1-2 | TRBV4-2 | once | . | CASTQDSRGGYTF | TGTGCCAGCACCCAAGATAGTCGGGGGGGCTACACCTTC
TRBJ2-7 | TRBV9 | once | . | CASSPSAREGEQYF | TGTGCCAGCAGCCCCTCCGCACGAGAGGGCGAGCAGTACTTC
TRBJ2-4 | TRBV6-2/TRBV6-3 | . | . | CASSYSLNGQLAKNIQYF | TGTGCCAGCAGTTACTCCCTTAATGGGCAACTAGCCAAAAACATTCAGTACTTC
TRBJ2-2 | TRBV7-2 | . | . | CASSLGRGDTGELFF | TGTGCCAGCAGCTTGGGCAGGGGCGACACCGGGGAGCTGTTTTTT
TRBJ1-6 | TRBV18 | . | . | CASSAGTSDNSPLHF | TGTGCCAGCTCGGCGGGGACGTCGGATAATTCACCCCTCCACTTT
TRBJ1-2 | TRBV5-1 | . | . | CASSQAEGYGYTF | TGCGCCAGCAGCCAGGCAGAGGGCTATGGCTACACCTTC
TRBJ1-2 | TRBV9 | . | . | CASSVVQGPGGYTF | TGTGCCAGCAGCGTAGTGCAGGGGCCGGGTGGCTACACCTTC
TRBJ1-2 | TRBV2 | . | . | CASSYAGTCTF | TGTGCCAGTTCCTACGCAGGTACTTGTACCTTC
TRBJ2-7 | TRBV6-2/TRBV6-3 | . | . | CASSYLDRDTQQYF | TGTGCCAGCAGTTACCTGGATCGGGATACGCAGCAGTACTTC
TRBJ1-1 | TRBV11-2 | once | . | CASSLTGQNTEAFF | TGTGCCAGCAGCTTGACAGGTCAGAACACTGAAGCTTTCTTT
TRBJ1-1 | TRBV6-5 | . | . | CASSLPSRNTEAFF | TGTGCCAGCAGCCTCCCTTCCAGGAACACTGAAGCTTTCTTT
TRBJ2-1 | TRBV5-4 | . | . | CASSSYETGSYNEQFF | TGTGCCAGCAGCTCCTACGAAACGGGCTCCTACAATGAGCAGTTCTTC
TRBJ2-1 | TRBV7-8 | . | TRBD2 | CASSLALAGHPSYNEQFF | TGTGCCAGCAGCTTAGCACTAGCGGGCCATCCCTCCTACAATGAGCAGTTCTTC
TRBJ1-1 | TRBV18 | . | . | CASSLSGGGYTEAFF | TGTGCCAGCTCACTGTCCGGGGGGGGATACACTGAAGCTTTCTTT
TRBJ1-2 | TRBV5-8 | . | . | CASSLLRQVRGGYTF | TGTGCCAGCAGCTTGTTACGACAGGTTCGGGGTGGCTACACCTTC
TRBJ1-1 | TRBV6-2/TRBV6-3 | . | . | CASSYSGRLNTEAFF | TGTGCCAGCAGTTACTCGGGCAGGCTGAACACTGAAGCTTTCTTT
TRBJ1-2 | TRBV5-4 | . | TRBD1 | CASSWTGGNGYTF | TGTGCCAGCAGCTGGACAGGGGGAAATGGCTACACCTTC